The subject of this entry is one T cell receptor beta chain. Its specificity is unknown. V trimming: 6 bases; J trimming: 1 base; junction bases outside the gene matches: 8. Germline CDR1 reads SGHTS; CDR2 reads YDEGEE. There are 15 residues in the CDR3. These data come from a study of Ad26.COV2.S vaccination and SARS-CoV-2 variants. Across the whole study: A participant enrolled in the COV1001 Ad26.COV2.S trial arm provided the sample.

Regarding the study as a whole: Substantial post-vaccination breadth of spike-specific CD8+ and CD4+ T cell responses was reported. Vaccinees displayed broader spike-specific TCR repertoires than placebo recipients.

Method: immunoSEQ multiplex PCR; TCRdb's copy keeps in-frame clones and lacks some. The top ten hold more than 3% of the sample, which has 360,000 or so clones, around 90% seen once. The treatment denotes: around 19 received Ad26.COV2.S at low or high dose, single or two shots; about five received placebo; per-sample allocation not given. Sampling happened 63 days after the first vaccine or placebo injection. Donor was an adult aged 18-55 years in Boston. The material sequenced was peripheral blood, taken in a trial of Ad26.COV2.S vaccine versus placebo. The clonotype originates from a person between 18 and 65 years old who received the Ad26.COV2.S COVID-19 vaccine or a placebo. V gene TRBV5-8 combines with J gene TRBJ1-1; 8 bases line up with TRBD1. The CDR3 region has the DNA TGTGCCAGCACAATTATCGGGACAGGGAACACTGAAGCTTTCTTT. Amino acids: CASTIIGTGNTEAFF.